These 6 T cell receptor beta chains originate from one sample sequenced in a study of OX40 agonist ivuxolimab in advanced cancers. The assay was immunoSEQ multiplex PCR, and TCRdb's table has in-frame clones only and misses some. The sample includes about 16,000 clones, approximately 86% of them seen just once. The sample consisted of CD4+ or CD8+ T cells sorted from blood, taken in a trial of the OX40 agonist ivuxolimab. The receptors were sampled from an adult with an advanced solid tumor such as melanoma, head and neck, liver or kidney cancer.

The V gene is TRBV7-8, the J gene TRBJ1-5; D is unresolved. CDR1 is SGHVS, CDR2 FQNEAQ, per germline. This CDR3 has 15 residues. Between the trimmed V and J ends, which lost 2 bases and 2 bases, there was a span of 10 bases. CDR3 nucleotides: TGTGCCAGCAGCTTAAGTGAACAAGGCAATCAGCCCCAGCATTTT. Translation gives CASSLSEQGNQPQHF. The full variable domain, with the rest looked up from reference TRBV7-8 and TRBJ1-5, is GAGVSQSPRYKVAKRGQDVALRCDPISGHVSLFWYQQALGQGPEFLTYFQNEAQLDKSGLPSDRFFAERPEGSVSTLKIQRTQQEDSAVYLCASSLSEQGNQPQHFGDGTRLSIL.

The CDR3 reads CASSSGSSSYNEQFF. CDR3 nucleotide sequence: TGTGCCAGTAGTAGCGGGAGCAGCTCCTACAATGAGCAGTTCTTC. The V call is TRBV19, the J call TRBJ2-1, with 7 bases aligning to TRBD2. J gave up 0 bases and V 4 bases, and 3 bases lay outside the gene matches. This CDR3 region has 15 residues. Looked up from germline, CDR1 is LNHDA and CDR2 is SQIVND (reference sequence).

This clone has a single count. For the CDR3, the DNA is TGTGCCAGCAGCTCGTCCTTAGACAGAAACACTGAAGCTTTCTTT. Translation: CASSSSLDRNTEAFF. The chain joins TRBV11-2 to TRBJ1-1, with D possibly matching TRBD1 (5 bases). The CDR3 has 15 amino acids. V lost 4 bases, J lost 2 bases, and 14 bases lay in between. CDR1 and CDR2 (germline): SGHAT, FQNNGV.

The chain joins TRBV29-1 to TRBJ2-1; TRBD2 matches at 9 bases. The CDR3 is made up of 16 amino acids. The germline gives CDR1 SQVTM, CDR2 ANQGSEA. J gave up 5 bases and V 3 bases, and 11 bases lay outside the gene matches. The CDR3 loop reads CSVEGGLAGRNNEQFF. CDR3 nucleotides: TGCAGCGTTGAGGGAGGGCTAGCGGGACGGAACAATGAGCAGTTCTTC.

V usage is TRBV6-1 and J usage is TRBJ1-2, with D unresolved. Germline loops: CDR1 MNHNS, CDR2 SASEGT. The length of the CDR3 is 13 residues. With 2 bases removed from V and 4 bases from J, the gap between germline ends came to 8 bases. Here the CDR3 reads CASSEMAGYGYTF. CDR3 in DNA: TGTGCCAGCAGTGAAATGGCAGGCTATGGCTACACCTTC.

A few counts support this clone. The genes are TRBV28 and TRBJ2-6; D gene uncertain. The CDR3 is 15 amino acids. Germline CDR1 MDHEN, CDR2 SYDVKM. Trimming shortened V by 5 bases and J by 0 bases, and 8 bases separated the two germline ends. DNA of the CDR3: TGTGCCAGCAGTACCCCCAGCTCTGGGGCCAACGTCCTGACTTTC. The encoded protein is CASSTPSSGANVLTF.